This passage covers 27 T cell receptor beta chains from one sample sequenced in a study of early T cells in non-severe SARS-CoV-2 infection. In TCRdb, the 5' RACE reads were re-called with MiXCR into one record per CDR3 protein. Of around 62,000 distinct CDR3 sequences listed, roughly 12% are singletons. Sequencing was done on a sample of whole blood. The receptor source for this set is an adult who was a healthcare worker with PCR-confirmed SARS-CoV-2 infection or an uninfected control (not recorded which).

This clonotype is medium-sized within its sample. The V and J genes are TRBV6-4 and TRBJ2-1, with TRBD2 matching 11 bases. Trimming removed 5 bases from V and 5 bases from J; junction bases left unmatched: 5. CDR1 MRHNA and CDR2 SNTAGT come from the germline V gene. CDR3 length: 15 residues. CDR3 DNA: TGTGCCAGCAGTTCGTTAGCGGGGGGGAACAATGAGCAGTTCTTC. This translates into CASSSLAGGNNEQFF.

This clonotype was seen many times. The V call is TRBV27, the J call TRBJ2-5; D is possibly TRBD2 (6 bases). Germline CDR1 reads MNHEY; CDR2 reads SMNVEV (reference sequence). Trimming cost V 3 bases and J 4 bases, with 12 bases left between them. The CDR3 spans 14 residues. The CDR3 DNA reads TGTGCCAGCAGTTTCGGGAGAGGGACAGAGACCCAGTACTTC. Protein product: CASSFGRGTETQYF.

This clonotype was seen a handful of times. This chain links TRBV20-1 with TRBJ2-1; TRBD2 aligns across 15 bases. The CDR3 covers 16 residues. Trimming took 4 bases from V and 12 from J; bases not matched to a gene: 13. CDR1 DFQATT and CDR2 SNEGSKA come from the germline V gene (reference sequence). The CDR3 nucleotides are TGCAGTGCTACAGACCCTCGGACTAGCGGGAGGGCCAGGCAGTTCTTC. It yields the protein CSATDPRTSGRARQFF.

CDR3 loop: CSASRSRDTQYF. The CDR3 nucleotides are TGCAGTGCTAGCCGTAGCCGAGATACGCAGTATTTT. The genes are TRBV20-1 and TRBJ2-3; D is unclear. This CDR3 contains 12 residues. Germline V gene sequence: CDR1 DFQATT, CDR2 SNEGSKA (reference sequence). V was trimmed by 3 bases and J by 5 bases, leaving 9 bases between them.

The chain carries TRBV9 and TRBJ2-3; 14 bases agree with TRBD2. Germline assignment: CDR1 SGDLS and CDR2 YYNGEE. This CDR3 contains 15 residues. The trim removed 4 bases at V and 5 bases at J, leaving 3 bases unmatched. The CDR3 loop reads CASSLGTSGRDTQYF. CDR3 bases: TGTGCCAGCAGCCTCGGGACTAGCGGGAGAGATACGCAGTATTTT.

This clonotype appeared many times. This chain connects TRBV5-1 to TRBJ1-2, with D uncertain. CDR1 is SGHRS and CDR2 is YFSETQ in the germline V gene. The CDR3 extends over 14 amino acids. V lost 2 bases to trimming and J lost 4 bases, with 12 bases between them. CDR3 DNA sequence: TGCGCCAGCAGCTTAGACACTACCATCTATGGCTACACCTTC. It codes for CASSLDTTIYGYTF.

This clonotype was seen many times. This chain joins TRBV19 and TRBJ1-5, with a weak D call TRBD1 (5 bases). V lost 7 bases and J lost 3, with 16 bases in between. Germline CDR1 LNHDA, CDR2 SQIVND (reference sequence). The CDR3 spans 15 residues. CDR3 nucleotide sequence: TGTGCCAGTATGCCAGGGCTTACAGCCAATCAGCCCCAGCATTTT. Amino acid sequence: CASMPGLTANQPQHF.

This chain joins TRBV7-2 and TRBJ2-3; no firm D call. The CDR3 is 12 residues long. Trimming removed 4 bases at V and 6 bases at J, with 8 bases between. Germline loops: CDR1 SGHTA, CDR2 FQGNSA. The CDR3: CASSSRLDTQYF. The CDR3 DNA sequence: TGTGCCAGCAGCTCCCGTTTGGATACGCAGTATTTT.

The gene calls are TRBV19 and TRBJ2-1, with 11 bases matching TRBD2. V was clipped by 7 bases and J by 8 bases; unmatched bases: 10. The CDR3 is made up of 15 amino acids. Germline values: CDR1 LNHDA, CDR2 SQIVND (reference sequence). CDR3 sequence: CASTPTTSGTYEQFF. CDR3 sequence (DNA): TGTGCCAGTACCCCGACGACTAGCGGGACGTATGAGCAGTTCTTC.

This clonotype was detected ten times or more. The chain recombines TRBV11-2 with TRBJ2-3; 7 bases are a match to TRBD1. The CDR3 extends over 14 amino acids. Germline trimming cut 3 bases from V and 6 bases from J; bases unmatched to any gene: 6. Germline V gene data show CDR1 as SGHAT and CDR2 as FQNNGV. The CDR3 reads CASSFRGLGDTQYF. DNA of the CDR3: TGTGCCAGCAGCTTTAGGGGGCTGGGGGATACGCAGTATTTT.

This sequence joins TRBV6-1 and TRBJ1-5; D may be TRBD1 (5 bases). Trimming removed 8 bases at V and 7 bases at J, with 15 bases between. In germline, CDR1 is MNHNS, CDR2 SASEGT. CDR3 length: 13 residues. This CDR3 is CASGTGPWQPQHF. The DNA of the CDR3 is TGTGCCAGCGGGACGGGACCCTGGCAGCCCCAGCATTTT.

This clonotype occurred a few times. The chain employs TRBV28 and TRBJ1-2; D remains unclear. Germline values: CDR1 MDHEN, CDR2 SYDVKM. V gave up 5 bases and J gave up 4 bases, with 14 bases separating them. CDR3 length: 14 residues. DNA for the CDR3: TGTGCCAGCAGTACCGGACCGATTCCCTATGGCTACACCTTC. It codes for CASSTGPIPYGYTF.

J is TRBJ2-2 and V is TRBV9, with D perhaps matching TRBD2 (5 bases). The V end was cut by 2 bases, the J end by 0 bases, with 11 bases between. The germline gives CDR1 SGDLS, CDR2 YYNGEE. The length of the CDR3 is 16 residues. The CDR3 protein is CASSVTEGTNTGELFF. In nucleotides, the CDR3 is TGTGCCAGCAGCGTGACCGAGGGAACGAACACCGGGGAGCTGTTTTTT.

The chain links TRBV5-1 to TRBJ1-1; 10 nucleotides align to TRBD1. There are 15 residues in the CDR3. Germline CDR1 SGHRS, CDR2 YFSETQ. V lost 3 bases, J lost 1 base, and 3 bases stayed unmatched. CDR3 sequence reads: CASSSGQGTNTEAFF. The CDR3 bases are TGCGCCAGCAGCTCGGGACAGGGGACGAACACTGAAGCTTTCTTT.

The chain carries TRBV29-1 and TRBJ2-5; D unclear. The CDR3 sequence is 12 residues long. The germline V gene has CDR1 SQVTM and CDR2 ANQGSEA. V lost 3 bases, J lost 5 bases, and 10 bases lay in between. The CDR3 reads CSVDAVRETQYF. The CDR3 DNA reads TGCAGCGTTGATGCTGTTCGTGAGACCCAGTACTTC. Full variable domain (rest looked up from reference TRBV29-1 and TRBJ2-5): SAVISQKPSRDICQRGTSLTIQCQVDSQVTMMFWYRQQPGQSLTLIATANQGSEATYESGFVIDKFPISRPNLTFSTLTVSNMSPEDSSIYLCSVDAVRETQYFGPGTRLLVL.

This clonotype was observed a handful of times. The chain couples TRBV30 to TRBJ2-7; 10 bases align to TRBD1. Germline assignment: CDR1 GTSNPN and CDR2 SVGIG (reference sequence). The length of the CDR3 is 13 residues. The CDR3 sequence: CALGDRGRYEQYF. The CDR3 DNA follows: TGTGCTTTGGGGGACAGGGGTAGATACGAGCAGTACTTC.

CDR3 nucleotide sequence: TGCGCCAGCAGAGGTAGCGGGAGCCCGAACACCGGGGAGCTGTTTTTT. Protein: CASRGSGSPNTGELFF. The chain employs TRBV5-1 and TRBJ2-2, with 9 bases aligning to TRBD2. J gave up 0 bases and V 5 bases, and 5 bases lay outside the gene matches. The CDR3 is 16 amino acids. Germline values: CDR1 SGHRS, CDR2 YFSETQ.

This clonotype was found a few times. This rearrangement joins TRBV28 to TRBJ1-3; D ambiguous. Germline V gene lookup returns CDR1 MDHEN and CDR2 SYDVKM. V lost 2 bases and J lost 4, with 0 bases in between. The CDR3 contains 11 residues. CDR3 region: CASSLGNTIYF. CDR3 nucleotide sequence: TGTGCCAGCAGTTTAGGAAACACCATATATTTT.

This clonotype appeared a few times. V usage is TRBV28 and J usage is TRBJ2-7; D may match TRBD1 or TRBD2 (5 bases each). The CDR3 extends over 16 amino acids. The V gene's germline CDR1 is MDHEN and CDR2 SYDVKM. V lost 4 bases, J lost 2 bases, and 18 bases lay in between. The chain's CDR3 is CASSYGLTGPTYEQYF. In DNA form, the CDR3 reads TGTGCCAGCAGTTACGGGCTTACGGGACCTACCTACGAGCAGTACTTC.

This clonotype was picked up many times. This sequence joins TRBV27 and TRBJ1-1; possible D gene TRBD1, 6 bases. Between the trimmed V and J ends, which lost 2 bases and 3 bases, there was a span of 7 bases. Germline CDR1 reads MNHEY; CDR2 reads SMNVEV (reference sequence). The CDR3 totals 13 residues. The CDR3 loop is CASSLQGYTEAFF. The CDR3 region has the DNA TGTGCCAGCAGTTTACAGGGGTACACTGAAGCTTTCTTT.

There are many counts of this clonotype. The J gene is TRBJ2-7, the V gene TRBV28; D ambiguous. This CDR3 is 11 amino acids long. CDR1 is MDHEN and CDR2 is SYDVKM in the germline V gene. V was trimmed by 10 bases and J by 6 bases, leaving 13 bases between them. The CDR3 coding sequence is TGTGCCACATACCGTATGCGCGAGCAGTACTTC. Its translation: CATYRMREQYF.

With respect to this clonotype: A read error is possible here, since a much larger clone lies one base away. This rearrangement joins TRBV11-3 to TRBJ1-1; 7 positions agree with TRBD1. V dropped 7 bases and J dropped 0; count of bases not matched to a gene: 5. The germline V gene encodes CDR1 SGHNT and CDR2 YENEEA. CDR3 length equals 14 residues. The CDR3: CASNPQGVNTEAFF. For the CDR3, the DNA is TGTGCCAGCAACCCCCAGGGGGTGAACACTGAAGCTTTCTTT.

At least ten counts were recorded for this clonotype. V gene TRBV3-1 combines with J gene TRBJ1-1; D unclear. The length of the CDR3 is 14 residues. V lost 6 bases, J lost 2 bases, and 13 bases lay in between. CDR1 and CDR2 from the germline V gene are LGHDT and YNNKEL (reference sequence). The CDR3 spells CASRPHQLNTEAFF. The DNA of the CDR3 is TGTGCCAGCAGACCCCACCAGCTAAACACTGAAGCTTTCTTT.

This clonotype was counted at least ten times. The chain is built from TRBV20-1 and TRBJ1-2; D is unclear. V was trimmed by 4 bases and J by 4 bases, leaving 7 bases between them. The CDR3 runs to 11 residues. CDR1 DFQATT and CDR2 SNEGSKA come from the germline V gene (reference sequence). CDR3 amino acids: CSAKDPYGYTF. The CDR3 DNA follows: TGCAGTGCTAAAGACCCCTATGGCTACACCTTC.

The rearrangement links TRBV20-1 to TRBJ2-7; D is perhaps TRBD1 or TRBD2 (5 bases each). The germline V gene encodes CDR1 DFQATT and CDR2 SNEGSKA (reference sequence). The CDR3 sequence is 14 residues long. The V end was cut by 0 bases, the J end by 2 bases, with 11 bases between. In DNA form, the CDR3 reads TGCAGTGCTAGAGATGGGACGAGCACCTACGAGCAGTACTTC. Translated: CSARDGTSTYEQYF.

This clonotype was counted ten times or more. J is TRBJ1-5 and V is TRBV10-3, with D perhaps TRBD1 (5 bases). The CDR3 runs 13 residues. V gave up 3 bases and J gave up 4 bases, with 7 bases separating them. Germline CDR1 reads ENHRY; CDR2 reads SYGVKD. The CDR3 bases are TGTGCCATCAGTGAAGGGGAGAATCAGCCCCAGCATTTT. Its protein is CAISEGENQPQHF.

This clonotype was found a few times. V and J are TRBV24-1 and TRBJ2-7; either TRBD1 or TRBD2 may fit D (5 bases each). Per the germline V gene, CDR1 is KGHDR and CDR2 is SFDVKD. The V and J ends lost 4 bases and 5 bases respectively, with 14 bases between them. CDR3 size: 14 residues. The CDR3 DNA reads TGTGCCACCAGTGACCCGGGACGGGCGGACGAGCAGTACTTC. It codes for CATSDPGRADEQYF.